These T cell receptor beta chains were read from a single sample in a study of cytomegalovirus exposure and HLA in healthy donors. Method: immunoSEQ multiplex PCR; TCRdb's copy keeps in-frame clones and lacks some. The sample lists under 250,000 clones; 87% were seen once. The sample comprised PBMCs. The source of these receptors is a man younger than 35 in good health and CMV-seronegative. The CDR3 runs from the conserved cysteine through the conserved F or W. Fields, in order: clone size, D gene, J gene, V gene, CDR3 length, CDR3 DNA, CDR3 protein. D genes are given only for firm matches. Clone sizes are given selectively: once, few, many, or a class where the clone is expanded.

abundance: -
d_gene: TRBD2
j_gene: TRBJ2-5
v_gene: TRBV6-5
len: 14
CDR3nt: TGTGCCAGCAGTTGGGCTAGCGGGCAAGAGACCCAGTACTTC
CDR3aa: CASSWASGQETQYF

abundance: -
d_gene: -
j_gene: TRBJ2-5
v_gene: TRBV7-9
len: 12
CDR3nt: TGTGCCAGCTACCGTACGGGAGAGACCCAGTACTTC
CDR3aa: CASYRTGETQYF

abundance: -
d_gene: TRBD2
j_gene: TRBJ2-3
v_gene: TRBV30
len: 14
CDR3nt: TGTGCCTGCTCTTTGACTAGCGGCACAGATACGCAGTATTTT
CDR3aa: CACSLTSGTDTQYF

abundance: -
d_gene: -
j_gene: TRBJ1-2
v_gene: TRBV28
len: 15
CDR3nt: TGTGCCAGCAGTGAGTTGAGGTTAAATAACTATGGCTACACCTTC
CDR3aa: CASSELRLNNYGYTF

abundance: -
d_gene: -
j_gene: TRBJ2-2
v_gene: TRBV2
len: 13
CDR3nt: TGTGCCGGAGAAAACACTAACACCGGGGAGCTGTTTTTT
CDR3aa: CAGENTNTGELFF

abundance: -
d_gene: TRBD1
j_gene: TRBJ2-1
v_gene: TRBV7-8
len: 12
CDR3nt: TGTGCCAGCAGCTTTGACAGGGGATACCAGTTCTTC
CDR3aa: CASSFDRGYQFF

abundance: -
d_gene: TRBD2
j_gene: TRBJ2-3
v_gene: TRBV19
len: 16
CDR3nt: TGTGCCAGTAGTCCACATAGCGGGCTAGGCACAGATACGCAGTATTTT
CDR3aa: CASSPHSGLGTDTQYF

abundance: -
d_gene: TRBD2
j_gene: TRBJ2-3
v_gene: TRBV11-3
len: 14
CDR3nt: TGTGCCAGCAGCTCACCGCGGGGGGGAGATACGCAGTATTTT
CDR3aa: CASSSPRGGDTQYF

abundance: -
d_gene: TRBD1
j_gene: TRBJ1-2
v_gene: TRBV29-1
len: 11
CDR3nt: TGCAGCGCAACAGGGGACTATGGCTACACCTTC
CDR3aa: CSATGDYGYTF

abundance: -
d_gene: -
j_gene: TRBJ2-2
v_gene: TRBV30
len: 13
CDR3nt: TGTGCCTGGAATAGGGAGTACACCGGGGAGCTGTTTTTT
CDR3aa: CAWNREYTGELFF

abundance: -
d_gene: -
j_gene: TRBJ2-2
v_gene: TRBV6-5
len: 15
CDR3nt: TGTGCCAGCAGTTATGGGCAGTACCCCACCGGGGAGCTGTTTTTT
CDR3aa: CASSYGQYPTGELFF

abundance: once
d_gene: -
j_gene: TRBJ2-7
v_gene: TRBV10-1
len: 9
CDR3nt: TGCGCCAGCAGGGCCGAGCAGTACTTC
CDR3aa: CASRAEQYF

abundance: -
d_gene: TRBD1
j_gene: TRBJ1-2
v_gene: TRBV28
len: 14
CDR3nt: TGTGCCAGCCACAGGGGGACAGCCGCTTATGGCTACACCTTC
CDR3aa: CASHRGTAAYGYTF

abundance: few
d_gene: -
j_gene: TRBJ1-6
v_gene: TRBV2
len: 13
CDR3nt: TGTGCCAACCGCTGGGACACCAATTCACCCCTCCACTTT
CDR3aa: CANRWDTNSPLHF

abundance: -
d_gene: -
j_gene: TRBJ1-5
v_gene: TRBV27
len: 16
CDR3nt: TGTGCCAGCAGCTCGGGGACACTTCCTAGCAATCAGCCCCAGCATTTT
CDR3aa: CASSSGTLPSNQPQHF

abundance: -
d_gene: -
j_gene: TRBJ1-5
v_gene: TRBV28
len: 12
CDR3nt: TGTGCCAGCGGGAGTTTACGTCAGCCCCAGCATTTT
CDR3aa: CASGSLRQPQHF

abundance: -
d_gene: TRBD2
j_gene: TRBJ2-5
v_gene: TRBV9
len: 15
CDR3nt: TGTGCCAGCAGCCCCAGGACTAGCGGGCAAGAGACCCAGTACTTC
CDR3aa: CASSPRTSGQETQYF

abundance: -
d_gene: -
j_gene: TRBJ2-1
v_gene: TRBV27
len: 13
CDR3nt: TGTGCCAGCAGTAACGCCGACAGTGGAGAGCAGTTCTTC
CDR3aa: CASSNADSGEQFF

abundance: -
d_gene: -
j_gene: TRBJ2-3
v_gene: TRBV28
len: 14
CDR3nt: TGTGCCAGCAGTTTGGGCGGGGCGACAGATACGCAGTATTTT
CDR3aa: CASSLGGATDTQYF

abundance: -
d_gene: -
j_gene: TRBJ2-5
v_gene: TRBV10-3
len: 18
CDR3nt: TGTGCCATCAGTGAGTCCGGTGGTTCTGGCGGGGTGGGAGAGACCCAGTACTTC
CDR3aa: CAISESGGSGGVGETQYF

abundance: -
d_gene: TRBD2
j_gene: TRBJ2-5
v_gene: TRBV10-1
len: 16
CDR3nt: TGCGCCAGCAGACTCGGGACTAGCGGGAGGGGTGAGACCCAGTACTTC
CDR3aa: CASRLGTSGRGETQYF

abundance: -
d_gene: -
j_gene: TRBJ1-4
v_gene: TRBV5-4
len: 14
CDR3nt: TGTGCCAGCAGCTTCGCGGGTGGAGATGAAAAACTGTTTTTT
CDR3aa: CASSFAGGDEKLFF

abundance: -
d_gene: -
j_gene: TRBJ2-7
v_gene: TRBV14
len: 13
CDR3nt: TGTGCCAGCAGCCAAAGCTATCGGCGGGAGCAGTACTTC
CDR3aa: CASSQSYRREQYF

abundance: -
d_gene: -
j_gene: TRBJ2-1
v_gene: TRBV9
len: 13
CDR3nt: TGTGCCAGCAGCGTAGACGGGAGAGATGAGCAGTTCTTC
CDR3aa: CASSVDGRDEQFF

abundance: -
d_gene: -
j_gene: TRBJ1-6
v_gene: TRBV6-5
len: 16
CDR3nt: TGTGCCAGCAGTTATGAGTTAGGTCCAAGGGGATCCCCCCTCCACTTT
CDR3aa: CASSYELGPRGSPLHF

abundance: -
d_gene: -
j_gene: TRBJ2-6
v_gene: TRBV10-3
len: 16
CDR3nt: TGTGCCATCAGTGAGTTGAGCTTCTCTGGGGCCAACGTCCTGACTTTC
CDR3aa: CAISELSFSGANVLTF

abundance: -
d_gene: -
j_gene: TRBJ1-2
v_gene: TRBV5-6
len: 14
CDR3nt: TGTGCCAGCAGCTTGGGACAGAGGCCGGCCGGCTACACCTTC
CDR3aa: CASSLGQRPAGYTF

abundance: -
d_gene: -
j_gene: TRBJ1-4
v_gene: TRBV7-9
len: 14
CDR3nt: TGTGCCAGCAGCTTAGGGCAGGAGAGCGGAAAACTGTTTTTT
CDR3aa: CASSLGQESGKLFF

abundance: -
d_gene: TRBD2
j_gene: TRBJ2-5
v_gene: TRBV29-1
len: 14
CDR3nt: TGCAGCGTTAGCCGGGGGGGCTTGATGGAGACCCAGTACTTC
CDR3aa: CSVSRGGLMETQYF